This T cell receptor beta chain was sequenced in a study of control samples from healthy donors and cancer patients. Assay: immunoSEQ multiplex PCR; the TCRdb copy retains only in-frame clones and omits some. The data show approximately 86,000 clones, with roughly 86% seen just once and more than 20% held by the top ten. The V gene's germline CDR1 is MNHNY and CDR2 SVGAGI (reference sequence). CDR3 length: 15 amino acids. Trimming pared 6 bases from V and 3 bases from J, leaving 17 bases between. The sequencing sample was made of blood. V and J are TRBV6-6 and TRBJ1-2, with D possibly being TRBD1 (6 bases). The receptor's source is a man aged 30 to 45 in good health. Here the CDR3 DNA reads TGTGCCAGCAGCGACGGACAGCGGAGAGACTATGGCTACACCTTC. The encoded protein is CASSDGQRRDYGYTF.